This T cell receptor beta chain was profiled in a study of T cells after posttransplantation cyclophosphamide. General study results and limits: After PTCy, TRB diversity resembled that of CNI/methotrexate controls. Blood and skin or GI T cell repertoires showed limited TRB overlap. Later post-transplant blood repertoires were often dominated by donor CD8+ memory clones.

Here immunoSEQ multiplex PCR was the method, and the copy in TCRdb shows in-frame clones only, minus some. The data show approximately 13,000 clones, with none appearing a single time. This clone was seen repeatedly, ten times or more. Antigen specificity is unknown. Treatment was busulfan-fludarabine conditioning, a marrow graft, and cyclophosphamide on days +3 and +4. Trimming took off 3 bases at V and 5 bases at J, with 17 bases between the two ends. There are 15 residues in the CDR3. Germline V CDR1 and CDR2: MNHNY, SVGAGI (reference sequence). The sample consisted of PBMCs, taken after allogeneic stem cell transplant with posttransplant cyclophosphamide. This clonotype was obtained from a female patient in her forties or fifties who received an allogeneic stem cell transplant from an unrelated donor, was CMV-positive, and had acute GVHD only. These T cells may partly come from the graft donor. The rearrangement uses TRBV6-6 and TRBJ2-7, with D possibly being TRBD1 (5 bases). The CDR3 here is CASSYPRADLDEQYF. The CDR3 DNA sequence: TGTGCCAGCAGTTATCCCAGGGCGGATTTGGACGAGCAGTACTTC.